This T cell receptor (beta chain) was documented in a study of a mutant IDH1 vaccine in newly diagnosed glioma. There are 14 residues in the CDR3. V lost 0 bases, J lost 8 bases, and 7 bases stayed unmatched. Germline V gene lookup returns CDR1 SGHKS and CDR2 YYEKEE (reference sequence). Clones were read by immunoSEQ multiplex PCR, and TCRdb kept only the in-frame ones, dropping some. The sample holds 50,000 or so clones, approximately 80% seen once. Documented time point: baseline, week 1 (first vaccination visit). Treatment reported: pre-vaccination baseline after standard-of-care therapy. Donor diagnoses consisted of new WHO grade 3 or 4 IDH1-mutant, ATRX-lost astrocytomas.

V usage is TRBV5-5 and J usage is TRBJ1-2; TRBD1 matches at 7 bases. Material: PBMCs, obtained from a glioma patient treated with radiotherapy, temozolomide or both. The origin of this receptor is a man between 18 and 29 years old with glioma. The CDR3 reads CASSLGQGVWGYTF. CDR3 nucleotide sequence: TGTGCCAGCAGCTTGGGTCAGGGGGTATGGGGCTACACCTTC.